This record looks at one TCR beta chain sequence and its context. The antigen remains unidentified. This sample is part of a study of PD-1 blockade in classical Hodgkin lymphoma. Study-wide results and caveats: Before treatment, TCR diversity in newly diagnosed patients was reportedly lower than in healthy donors. In CD4+ cells, TCR diversity went up significantly by C4D1, but in CD8+ cells it did not. Complete responders' diversity at baseline resembled that of newly diagnosed patients.

Only in-frame clones appear in the TCRdb table, and some are missing; sequencing was by immunoSEQ multiplex PCR. Altogether under 70,000 clones are present, 60% to 80% being singletons, with the ten largest covering about 9.1%. Every single patient, without exception, relapsed after autologous stem cell transplantation, and brentuximab vedotin exposure varied. The germline CDR1 and CDR2 sequences are LNHDA and SQIVND (reference sequence). J was trimmed by 4 bases and V by 2 bases; bases with no gene match: 6. This CDR3 comprises 15 residues. The input for sequencing was peripheral blood mononuclear cells (PBMCs), taken before the second cycle of nivolumab. This clonotype was sampled from a human donor with classical Hodgkin lymphoma. This rearrangement joins TRBV19 to TRBJ1-1, with 8 bases identical to TRBD1. The CDR3 DNA follows: TGTGCCAGTAGTATACAGGGGGCGAGTTTCACTGAAGCTTTCTTT. Its protein is CASSIQGASFTEAFF.